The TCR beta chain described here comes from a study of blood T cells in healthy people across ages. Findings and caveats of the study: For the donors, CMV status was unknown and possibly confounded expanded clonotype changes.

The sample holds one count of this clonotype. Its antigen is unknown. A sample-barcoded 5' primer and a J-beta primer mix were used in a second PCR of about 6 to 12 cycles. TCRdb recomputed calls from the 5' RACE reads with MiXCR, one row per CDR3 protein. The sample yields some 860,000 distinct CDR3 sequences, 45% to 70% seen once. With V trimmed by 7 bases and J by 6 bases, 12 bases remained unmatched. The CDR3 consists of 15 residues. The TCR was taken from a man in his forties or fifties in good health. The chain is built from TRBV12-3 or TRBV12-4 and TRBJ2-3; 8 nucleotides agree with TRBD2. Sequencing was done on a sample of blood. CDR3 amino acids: CASISGTRGPDTQYF. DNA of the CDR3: TGTGCCAGCATATCCGGGACTAGAGGTCCGGATACGCAGTATTTT.